This TCR beta chain was retrieved from a study of blood T cell repertoires in COVID-19. About the research overall: Specimens from acute and convalescent COVID-19 originated in the United States, Italy and Spain. T cells, B-cell-depleted T cells, or PBMCs provided the cDNA or gDNA that served as material.

How the authors handled the data: By means of reference gene primer amplification, nucleated cell counts were estimated. The repertoire was sequenced with immunoSEQ multiplex PCR; TCRdb's copy has only in-frame clones and lacks some. V, J and clone size are those of that table, while D and trimming were read from the DNA. The repertoire holds fewer than 300,000 clones, with roughly 85% as singletons. The CDR3 totals 13 residues. The V gene's germline CDR1 is MNHEY and CDR2 SVGAGI. J gave up 1 base and V 11 bases, and 6 bases lay outside the gene matches. The V call is TRBV6-5, the J call TRBJ2-3, with 7 bases lining up with TRBD2. The sequenced material came from peripheral blood. The clonotype was recovered from a young woman with acute or convalescent COVID-19. CDR3 in DNA: TGTGCCGTACGGCTAGCGGGCACAGATACGCAGTATTTT. It translates to CAVRLAGTDTQYF.